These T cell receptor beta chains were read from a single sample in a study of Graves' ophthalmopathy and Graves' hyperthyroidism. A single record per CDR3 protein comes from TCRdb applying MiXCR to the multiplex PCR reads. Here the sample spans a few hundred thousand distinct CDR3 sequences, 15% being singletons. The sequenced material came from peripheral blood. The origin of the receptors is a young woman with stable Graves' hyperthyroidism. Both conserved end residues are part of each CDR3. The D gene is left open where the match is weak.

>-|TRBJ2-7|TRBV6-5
CASSPTKSSYEQYF
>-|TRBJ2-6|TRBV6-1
CASSEVSTGANVLTF
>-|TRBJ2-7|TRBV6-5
CASSSQARGGNEQYF
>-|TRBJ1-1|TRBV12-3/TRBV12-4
CASRLTGYFEAFF
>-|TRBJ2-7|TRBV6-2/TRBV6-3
CASSPLGSVVGSNYEQYF
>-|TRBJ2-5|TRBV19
CASGKRGIGLVETQYF
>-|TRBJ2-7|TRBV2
CASSPRHLRGEQYF
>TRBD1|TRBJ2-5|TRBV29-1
CSIWDREETQYF
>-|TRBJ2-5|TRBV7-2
CASSFRGGGFGTQYF
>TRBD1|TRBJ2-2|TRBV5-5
CASSLGTGTETGELFF
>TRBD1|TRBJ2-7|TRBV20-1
CSALNLGTDLYEQYF
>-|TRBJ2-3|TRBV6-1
CASNVDGDTQYF
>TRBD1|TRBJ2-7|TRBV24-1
CATRGTGEDEQYF
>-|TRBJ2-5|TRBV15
CATSREGGAGETQYF
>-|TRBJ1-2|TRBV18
CASSPPTAYGYTF
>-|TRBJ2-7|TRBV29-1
CSVVAGRDEQYF
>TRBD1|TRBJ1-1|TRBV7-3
CASSIQGKVTEAFF
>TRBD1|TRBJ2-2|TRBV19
CASSPGTAPNTGELFF
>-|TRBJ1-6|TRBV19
CASRAPKEPYNSPLHF
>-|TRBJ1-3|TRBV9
CASSVGASSGNTIYF
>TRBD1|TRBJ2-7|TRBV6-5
CASSYETGTGAYEQYF
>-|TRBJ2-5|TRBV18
CASSPEQQETQYF
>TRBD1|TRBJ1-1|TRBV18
CASSLQGAGEAFF
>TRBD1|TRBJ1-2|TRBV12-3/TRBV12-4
CASSSFGTGGRGYTF
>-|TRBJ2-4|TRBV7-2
CASSLGLDKNIQYF
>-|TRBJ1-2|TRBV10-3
CAISEWKESNYGYTF
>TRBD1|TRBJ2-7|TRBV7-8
CASSLGPTGFLYF
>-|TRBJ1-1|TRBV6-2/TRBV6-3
CASSYHGHRTEAFF
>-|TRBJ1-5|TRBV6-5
CASSYKRGAAKNQPQHF
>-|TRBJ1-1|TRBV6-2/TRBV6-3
CASSYRGFNTEAFF
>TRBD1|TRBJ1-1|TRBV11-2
CASSLDRGPYTEAFF
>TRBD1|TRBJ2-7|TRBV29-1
CSVSQGADYEQYF
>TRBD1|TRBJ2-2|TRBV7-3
CASSLNRDRGFGGELFF
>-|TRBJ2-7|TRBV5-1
CASSLGWTESSYEQYF
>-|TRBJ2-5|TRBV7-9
CASSQATGYGETQYF
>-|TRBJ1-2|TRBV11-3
CASSLDSTARYGYTF
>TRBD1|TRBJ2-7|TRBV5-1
CASSFGTDPYEQYF
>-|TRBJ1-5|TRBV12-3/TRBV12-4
CASSLTGGAGNQPQHF
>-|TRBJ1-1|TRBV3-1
CASSQVLRGNTEAFF
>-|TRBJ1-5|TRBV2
CASSLQGISNQPQHF
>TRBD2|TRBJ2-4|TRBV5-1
CASRKAGGKNIQYF
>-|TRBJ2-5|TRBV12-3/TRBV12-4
CASSLMLWRQETQYF
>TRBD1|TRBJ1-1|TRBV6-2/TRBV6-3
CASSYPDRDGNTEAFF
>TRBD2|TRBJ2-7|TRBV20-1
CSAARLAGGQEQYF
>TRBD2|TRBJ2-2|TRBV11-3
CASSSRLAYTGELFF
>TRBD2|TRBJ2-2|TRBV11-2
CASTPGLAGGPDTGELFF
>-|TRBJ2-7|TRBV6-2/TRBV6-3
CASSRLNFPSYEQYF
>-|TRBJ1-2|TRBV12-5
CASARGGIPPSGYGYTF
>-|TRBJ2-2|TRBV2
CASLRENTGELFF
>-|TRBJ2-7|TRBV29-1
CSGTGSNYEQYF
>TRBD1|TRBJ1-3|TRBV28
CASSGQGAPGNTIYF
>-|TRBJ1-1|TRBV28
CASSFPTGRGGTEAFF
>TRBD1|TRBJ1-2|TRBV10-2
CASGTGAHYGYTF
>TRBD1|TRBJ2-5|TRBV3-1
CASSPLTGELGTQYF
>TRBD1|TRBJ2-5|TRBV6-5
CASSPGTVNTQYF
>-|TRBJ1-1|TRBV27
CASSLKRGTAFF
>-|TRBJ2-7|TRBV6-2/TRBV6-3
CASSSDSVVYEQYF
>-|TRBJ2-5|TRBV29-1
CSVGYLRREETQYF
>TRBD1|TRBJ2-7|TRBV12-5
CASGQGTVLAEQYF
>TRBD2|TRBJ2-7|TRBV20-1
CSASHGASGGYEQYF